Listed below are T cell receptor beta chains from one sample, sequenced in a study of cytomegalovirus exposure and HLA in healthy donors. The assay was immunoSEQ multiplex PCR, and TCRdb's table has in-frame clones only and misses some. The sample has over 75,000 clones; 80% to 90% are singletons. The sequenced sample consisted of PBMCs. These receptors were obtained from a woman in her late teens or twenties in good health and CMV-seropositive. Each CDR3 is given with its conserved first and last residue. The D gene is left open where the match is weak. Some rows mark clone size as missing; the rest say once, few, many or name a class of expanded clone.

J,D,V,length,size,CDR3,DNA
TRBJ1-5,NA,TRBV4-1,15,NA,CASSQDWRGNQPQHF,TGCGCCAGCAGCCAAGACTGGAGAGGGAATCAGCCCCAGCATTTT
TRBJ1-1,NA,TRBV4-1,13,NA,CASSQISNTEAFF,TGCGCCAGCAGCCAAATATCGAACACTGAAGCTTTCTTT
TRBJ2-1,TRBD2,TRBV10-2,14,NA,CASGASGGFNEQFF,TGCGCCAGTGGTGCTAGCGGGGGTTTCAATGAGCAGTTCTTC
TRBJ2-1,NA,TRBV7-9,17,NA,CASSETGVESSYNEQFF,TGTGCCAGCAGCGAGACGGGGGTAGAAAGCTCCTACAATGAGCAGTTCTTC
TRBJ2-1,TRBD1,TRBV6-1,15,once,CASSELGGAYNEQFF,TGTGCCAGCAGTGAACTAGGGGGCGCCTACAATGAGCAGTTCTTC
TRBJ2-7,NA,TRBV13,13,NA,CASSLGSAYEQYF,TGTGCCAGCAGCTTAGGGTCTGCCTACGAGCAGTACTTC
TRBJ1-1,NA,TRBV20-1,10,NA,CSARREIAFF,TGCAGTGCTCGTCGAGAAATTGCTTTCTTT
TRBJ1-1,NA,TRBV7-6,13,NA,CASSAAGRTEAFF,TGTGCCAGCAGCGCGGCGGGCCGCACTGAAGCTTTCTTT
TRBJ1-4,TRBD1,TRBV6-1,15,few,CASSEAGTVNEKLFF,TGTGCCAGCAGTGAAGCCGGGACAGTTAATGAAAAACTGTTTTTT
TRBJ2-2,NA,TRBV7-6,18,NA,CASSLLRHSVGNTGELFF,TGTGCCAGCAGCCTCCTTCGTCATAGCGTGGGGAACACCGGGGAGCTGTTTTTT
TRBJ1-6,NA,TRBV5-8,16,once,CASSLAVGLRGSPLHF,TGTGCCAGCAGCTTGGCCGTCGGACTAAGGGGTTCACCCCTCCACTTT
TRBJ1-4,TRBD1,TRBV30,18,NA,CASSNYRDRFATNEKLFF,TGTGCCTCGAGTAACTACCGGGACAGATTTGCAACTAATGAAAAACTGTTTTTT
TRBJ2-5,NA,TRBV7-8,14,NA,CASSRWDNQETQYF,TGTGCCAGCAGCCGATGGGACAACCAAGAGACCCAGTACTTC
TRBJ2-7,NA,TRBV7-9,14,NA,CASSLDAGVREQYF,TGTGCCAGCAGCTTAGACGCAGGGGTGCGGGAGCAGTACTTC
TRBJ2-4,TRBD1,TRBV14,16,NA,CASSSGTGVSKNIQYF,TGTGCCAGCAGCTCCGGGACAGGGGTGTCCAAAAACATTCAGTACTTC
TRBJ2-1,NA,TRBV30,12,once,CACGRGYNEQFF,TGTGCCTGCGGGAGAGGCTACAATGAGCAGTTCTTC
TRBJ2-7,TRBD1,TRBV28,15,NA,CASSPGQGNSYEQYF,TGTGCCAGCAGTCCGGGACAGGGGAACTCCTACGAGCAGTACTTC
TRBJ1-2,NA,TRBV16,12,NA,CASSHLPYGYTF,TGTGCCAGCAGCCATCTACCGTATGGCTACACCTTC
TRBJ2-7,TRBD1,TRBV5-4,15,NA,CASSFRGLTAYEQYF,TGTGCCAGCAGCTTTAGGGGGCTCACCGCCTACGAGCAGTACTTC
TRBJ2-2,NA,TRBV30,14,NA,CAWIWTENTGELFF,TGTGCCTGGATTTGGACAGAGAACACCGGGGAGCTGTTTTTT
TRBJ2-7,TRBD1,TRBV7-9,16,NA,CASSLVGTGVSYEQYF,TGTGCCAGCAGCTTAGTAGGGACAGGGGTGTCCTACGAGCAGTACTTC
TRBJ2-2,NA,TRBV10-3,14,NA,CAISDQGGDGELFF,TGTGCCATCAGTGATCAAGGAGGGGACGGGGAGCTGTTTTTT